A selection of T cell receptor beta chains follows, all from one sample in a study of T cells after yellow fever vaccination. MiXCR, applied by TCRdb to the 5' RACE reads, yields one record per CDR3 protein. The data hold 300,000 or so distinct CDR3 sequences, with approximately 4.2% observed a single time. The sequenced sample was PBMCs, obtained 5 days after the yellow fever booster vaccination. These receptors all stem from a man aged 18-30 years who received the YFV17D yellow fever vaccine. Both conserved end residues are part of each CDR3. A D gene is named only where the DNA matches it firmly. Expanded clones are given a class, and other clones once, few, many or no size at all.

many TRBJ1-5 TRBV29-1 NA CSVADGVLGNQPQHF TGCAGCGTCGCCGATGGGGTCCTTGGCAATCAGCCCCAGCATTTT
NA TRBJ2-1 TRBV4-1 NA CASSRLYLGAYYEQFF TGCGCCAGCAGCCGCCTTTACTTGGGGGCTTATTATGAGCAGTTCTTC
NA TRBJ2-6 TRBV25-1 TRBD2 CASSVWASGSGANVLTF TGTGCCAGCAGTGTTTGGGCTAGCGGCTCTGGGGCCAACGTCCTGACTTTC
many TRBJ2-5 TRBV20-1 TRBD2 CSARDLGGLATQYF TGCAGTGCTAGAGATCTGGGGGGGTTGGCGACCCAGTACTTC
NA TRBJ2-5 TRBV5-1 NA CASSLGVPVETQYF TGCGCCAGCAGCTTGGGGGTCCCCGTAGAGACCCAGTACTTC
NA TRBJ1-2 TRBV29-1 TRBD1 CSDVRQGGYGYTF TGCAGCGATGTGAGACAGGGGGGCTATGGCTACACCTTC
many TRBJ2-3 TRBV5-1 TRBD2 CASSLLAGQRDTQYF TGCGCCAGCAGCTTACTAGCGGGCCAGCGGGATACGCAGTATTTT
NA TRBJ2-2 TRBV7-6 NA CASSSQGHGGELFF TGTGCCAGCAGCTCCCAGGGACACGGCGGGGAGCTGTTTTTT
many TRBJ2-7 TRBV7-6 TRBD1 CASSVRESGTGECYEQYF TGTGCCAGCAGCGTTCGGGAGTCCGGGACAGGGGAATGCTACGAGCAGTACTTC
NA TRBJ1-2 TRBV7-2 NA CASSRRVLWSVGGYTF TGTGCCAGCAGCCGGCGGGTTCTGTGGTCCGTCGGTGGCTACACCTTC
many TRBJ1-4 TRBV5-1 NA CASSVRGNNEKLFF TGCGCCAGCAGCGTACGGGGAAATAATGAAAAACTGTTTTTT
few TRBJ2-2 TRBV7-9 TRBD1 CASSPRDRGNTGELFF TGTGCCAGCAGCCCCCGGGACAGGGGTAACACCGGGGAGCTGTTTTTT
many TRBJ1-1 TRBV5-1 NA CASSDTLMNTEAFF TGCGCCAGCAGTGACACCCTTATGAACACTGAAGCTTTCTTT
many TRBJ2-3 TRBV12-3/TRBV12-4 NA CASSFGSSTDTQYF TGTGCCAGCAGTTTTGGGTCTAGCACAGATACGCAGTATTTT
NA TRBJ2-6 TRBV20-1 NA CSAPRSGGLSGANVLTF TGCAGTGCCCCCCGATCTGGAGGGCTCTCTGGGGCCAACGTCCTGACTTTC
NA TRBJ2-7 TRBV5-4 TRBD1 CASSLGGQVSYEQYF TGTGCCAGCAGCTTGGGGGGACAGGTTTCCTACGAGCAGTACTTC
NA TRBJ2-3 TRBV5-4 TRBD1 CASSWDREDTQYF TGTGCCAGCAGCTGGGACAGGGAAGATACGCAGTATTTT
NA TRBJ1-6 TRBV20-1 NA CSASPRANSPLHF TGCAGTGCTAGCCCCAGGGCAAATTCACCCCTCCACTTT
many TRBJ2-1 TRBV5-5 TRBD1 CASRRDRSYNEQFF TGTGCCAGCAGACGGGACAGGTCTTACAATGAGCAGTTCTTC
few TRBJ2-2 TRBV7-6 NA CASSLIRVPGELFF TGTGCCAGCAGCCTGATACGGGTCCCCGGGGAGCTGTTTTTT
few TRBJ1-1 TRBV7-9 NA CASSVGERPEAFF TGTGCCAGCAGCGTAGGGGAACGCCCTGAAGCTTTCTTT
few TRBJ2-1 TRBV11-2 NA CASSPESVGVGDFGQFF TGTGCCAGCAGCCCGGAGAGCGTAGGGGTCGGGGATTTTGGGCAGTTCTTC
few TRBJ2-2 TRBV7-2 NA CASSLERVENGGELFF TGTGCCAGCAGCTTAGAGAGGGTAGAAAACGGCGGGGAGCTGTTTTTT
NA TRBJ2-2 TRBV10-3 TRBD1 CAIRDRGLKWELFF TGTGCCATCAGGGACAGGGGGCTAAAATGGGAGCTGTTTTTT
few TRBJ2-2 TRBV7-9 NA CASGDRNTGELFF TGTGCCAGCGGGGATCGGAACACCGGGGAGCTGTTTTTT
once TRBJ2-5 TRBV7-6 NA CASSLVSSMPGGETQYF TGTGCCAGCAGCTTAGTATCTAGCATGCCCGGGGGAGAGACCCAGTACTTC
NA TRBJ1-4 TRBV7-9 NA CASSFVGYATNEKLFF TGTGCCAGCAGCTTTGTGGGCTATGCAACTAATGAAAAACTGTTTTTT
many TRBJ1-1 TRBV4-3 NA CASSQEQARRGYTEAFF TGCGCCAGCAGCCAAGAACAGGCGCGGAGAGGGTACACTGAAGCTTTCTTT
many TRBJ1-6 TRBV5-1 NA CASSSQGNSPLHF TGCGCCAGCAGCTCTCAGGGGAATTCACCCCTCCACTTT
few TRBJ2-7 TRBV7-9 TRBD1 CASSTTGGLSYEQYF TGTGCCAGCAGCACAACAGGGGGTCTCTCCTACGAGCAGTACTTC
NA TRBJ1-2 TRBV6-5 TRBD1 CASRRQGGTGYTF TGTGCCAGCAGACGACAGGGCGGGACTGGCTACACCTTC
few TRBJ2-7 TRBV9 TRBD2 CASSVSGGTSYEQYF TGTGCCAGCAGCGTTAGCGGGGGGACCTCCTACGAGCAGTACTTC
few TRBJ1-5 TRBV19 TRBD1 CASSTDRDRQPQHF TGTGCCAGTAGTACGGACAGGGATCGGCAGCCCCAGCATTTT
many TRBJ1-5 TRBV6-2/TRBV6-3 NA CASSYAGAAQHF TGTGCCAGCAGTTACGCGGGGGCAGCCCAGCATTTT
many TRBJ2-3 TRBV5-1 NA CASSLVGPTDTQYF TGCGCCAGCAGCTTGGTCGGGCCCACAGATACGCAGTATTTT
few TRBJ1-3 TRBV7-9 NA CASSAQGTLGNTIYF TGTGCCAGCAGCGCACAGGGTACCCTCGGAAACACCATATATTTT
few TRBJ1-4 TRBV18 NA CASSAGGSNEKLFF TGTGCCAGCTCGGCTGGGGGTTCCAATGAAAAACTGTTTTTT
few TRBJ2-3 TRBV11-1 NA CASSFRDSGDTQYF TGTGCCAGCAGCTTCAGGGATTCGGGGGATACGCAGTATTTT
many TRBJ2-2 TRBV4-1 TRBD1 CASSQTQGAIGELFF TGCGCCAGCAGCCAGACGCAGGGGGCAATCGGGGAGCTGTTTTTT
many TRBJ1-3 TRBV9 NA CASSVEKAGEWLSGNTIYF TGTGCCAGCAGCGTAGAGAAGGCAGGAGAATGGCTCTCTGGAAACACCATATATTTT
few TRBJ1-1 TRBV6-5 NA CASSYYTEAFF TGTGCCAGCAGTTACTACACTGAAGCTTTCTTT
few TRBJ2-1 TRBV7-2 NA CASSSVRRGLSSYNEQFF TGTGCCAGCAGCTCAGTACGGCGGGGACTGAGCTCCTACAATGAGCAGTTCTTC
many TRBJ2-1 TRBV11-2 TRBD1 CASSLRRRDRENNEQFF TGTGCCAGCAGCTTACGGCGCAGGGACAGGGAAAACAATGAGCAGTTCTTC
many TRBJ2-3 TRBV28 NA CASSLLEYDTQYF TGTGCCAGCAGTTTACTAGAGTATGATACGCAGTATTTT
few TRBJ1-6 TRBV4-1 TRBD1 CASSHRRDRSYSPLHF TGCGCCAGCAGCCATCGCCGGGACAGGAGTTATTCACCCCTCCACTTT
few TRBJ2-3 TRBV5-4 NA CASSAGLSTDTQYF TGTGCCAGCAGCGCCGGGCTGAGCACAGATACGCAGTATTTT
NA TRBJ2-5 TRBV6-1 NA CASSEAWQRQETQYF TGTGCCAGCAGTGAAGCTTGGCAGAGGCAAGAGACCCAGTACTTC
many TRBJ1-1 TRBV11-2 NA CASSYNGGASTEAFF TGTGCCAGCAGTTATAATGGGGGGGCGAGCACTGAAGCTTTCTTT